The 21 T cell receptor beta chains below were found in one sample sequenced in a study of CD8 T cells in ankylosing spondylitis. MiXCR was run by TCRdb on the 5' RACE reads, yielding one entry per CDR3 protein. Of about 160,000 distinct CDR3 sequences in the sample, about 17% were seen once. Sequencing input: blood, either unsorted or a sorted T cell fraction (not recorded which). The receptors were sampled from a male donor with ankylosing spondylitis or in good health (not recorded which).

With regard to this clonotype: At one of its ends the junction is not consistent with the germline gene, which may arise from a read error. J is TRBJ2-2 and V is TRBV12-3 or TRBV12-4; 9 bases fit TRBD2. The CDR3 length is 17 residues. The CDR3 DNA sequence: TGTGCCAGCAGTTTGTATCGGGCTAGCGGGAACGCCGGGGAGCTGTTTTTT. This translates into CASSLYRASGNAGELFF.

The V gene is TRBV2, the J gene TRBJ2-2; TRBD2 might be the D (5 bases). In germline, CDR1 is SNHLY, CDR2 FYNNEI. This CDR3 is built from 14 residues. Trimming took 6 bases from V and 3 from J, leaving 11 bases between them. CDR3 sequence reads: CASRGSGYTGELFF. As DNA, the CDR3 is TGTGCCAGCAGAGGAAGCGGCTACACCGGGGAGCTGTTTTTT.

The rearrangement joins TRBV10-2 to TRBJ1-1; D is perhaps TRBD1 (5 bases). Trimming took off 4 bases at V and 6 bases at J, with 18 bases between the two ends. The CDR3 length is 15 residues. Looked up from germline, CDR1 is WSHSY and CDR2 is SAAADI. The CDR3 protein is CASSGERQGSPEAFF. CDR3 in DNA: TGCGCCAGCAGTGGGGAAAGGCAGGGTAGTCCTGAAGCTTTCTTT.

This clonotype appeared many times. This chain links TRBV5-1 with TRBJ1-1; D is unclear. CDR3 length: 14 amino acids. Germline V gene sequence: CDR1 SGHRS, CDR2 YFSETQ. V lost 0 bases to trimming and J lost 1 base, with 7 bases between them. The CDR3 coding sequence is TGCGCCAGCAGCTTGGATGGCAGGAACACTGAAGCTTTCTTT. This sequence encodes CASSLDGRNTEAFF.

The V gene is TRBV2, the J gene TRBJ1-2; 7 bases fit TRBD1. Germline loops: CDR1 SNHLY, CDR2 FYNNEI. V shed 6 bases, J shed 8 bases, and the junction held 6 bases outside the gene matches. The CDR3 extends over 12 amino acids. CDR3 nucleotides: TGTGCCAGCAGCTTCGACAGGGTGGGCTACACCTTC. Its translation is CASSFDRVGYTF.

V gene TRBV28 combines with J gene TRBJ2-1; TRBD2 aligns across 9 bases. The CDR3 is made up of 16 amino acids. The trim removed 1 base at V and 9 bases at J, leaving 10 bases unmatched. Germline CDR1 and CDR2: MDHEN and SYDVKM. For the CDR3, the DNA is TGTGCCAGCAGTTTATCCCGTAGCGGGAGCCGGTTTGAGCAGTTCTTC. As protein: CASSLSRSGSRFEQFF.

This clonotype was detected many times. The CDR3 DNA reads TGCGCCAGCAGCCGGCGGAGCACAGATACGCAGTATTTT. It specifies CASSRRSTDTQYF. The rearrangement joins TRBV5-1 to TRBJ2-3; D is unresolved. V dropped 4 bases and J dropped 0 bases, with 6 bases sitting between them. Germline CDR1 reads SGHRS; CDR2 reads YFSETQ. The CDR3 is 13 amino acids.

This clonotype was counted once. The chain links TRBV4-2 to TRBJ2-7; D remains ambiguous. The CDR3 loop spans 14 amino acids. Trimming removed 8 bases at V and 1 base at J, with 15 bases between. Per germline, CDR1 LGHNA and CDR2 YNFKEQ. CDR3 sequence reads: CASGPGLISYEQYF. CDR3 nucleotides: TGTGCCAGCGGCCCCGGCCTCATTTCCTACGAGCAGTACTTC.

The chain carries TRBV9 and TRBJ1-6; unclear D gene. V was clipped by 3 bases and J by 6 bases, with 7 bases between them. The CDR3 consists of 13 residues. CDR1 is SGDLS and CDR2 is YYNGEE in the germline V gene. CDR3 DNA: TGTGCCAGCAGCGAGGCCGGTAATTCACCCCTCCACTTT. It specifies CASSEAGNSPLHF.

This clonotype has more than one count but fewer than ten. The chain has TRBV5-1 and TRBJ2-3; no clear D. The germline V and J ends were trimmed by 5 bases and 0 bases, with 7 bases remaining between them. CDR1 is SGHRS and CDR2 is YFSETQ in the germline V gene. This CDR3 contains 13 residues. The CDR3: CASRESSTDTQYF. Here the CDR3 DNA reads TGCGCCAGCAGGGAGTCTAGCACAGATACGCAGTATTTT.

The sample holds a few counts of this clonotype. J is TRBJ2-6 and V is TRBV10-3, with TRBD2 identical over 11 bases. Germline-derived CDR1 and CDR2 are ENHRY and SYGVKD. The CDR3 consists of 15 residues. The junction had 3 bases not matched to a gene; V was cut back by 10 bases and J by 1 base. The CDR3 here is CATRTSGSGANVLTF. The CDR3 coding sequence is TGTGCCACCCGGACTAGCGGGTCTGGGGCCAACGTCCTGACTTTC.

A note on this clonotype: One base away lies a much larger clone, so this may be a sequencing read error. The chain is built from TRBV5-1 and TRBJ2-2, with D perhaps matching TRBD2 (6 bases). V shed 7 bases and J shed 3 bases, with 13 bases lying between them. This CDR3 has 14 residues. The germline V gene encodes CDR1 SGHRS and CDR2 YFSETQ. In DNA, the CDR3 is TGCGCCAGCTGTCGGGACTTGGACACCGGGGAGCTGTTTTTT. Translation gives CASCRDLDTGELFF.

This clonotype was observed many times. The chain carries TRBV28 and TRBJ1-5; D call uncertain. Per the germline V gene, CDR1 is MDHEN and CDR2 is SYDVKM. V was shortened by 0 bases and J by 6 bases, with 3 bases between the two germline ends. The CDR3 consists of 12 residues. The DNA for the CDR3 is TGTGCCAGCAGTTTATGGAGTCAGCCCCAGCATTTT. Translation gives CASSLWSQPQHF.

The V gene is TRBV28, the J gene TRBJ1-5; D gene uncertain. This CDR3 has 11 amino acids. Germline V gene lookup returns CDR1 MDHEN and CDR2 SYDVKM. V gave up 6 bases and J gave up 5 bases, with 5 bases separating them. CDR3 sequence (DNA): TGTGCCAGCAGCCGAGATCAGCCCCAGCATTTT. This sequence encodes CASSRDQPQHF.

This clonotype was found many times. V usage is TRBV20-1 and J usage is TRBJ1-5; D is undetermined. This CDR3 is built from 14 residues. Per the germline V gene, CDR1 is DFQATT and CDR2 is SNEGSKA (reference sequence). With 0 bases removed from V and 1 base from J, the gap between germline ends came to 7 bases. The CDR3 here is CSARDMGSNQPQHF. In DNA, the CDR3 is TGCAGTGCTAGAGATATGGGGAGCAATCAGCCCCAGCATTTT.

The rearrangement links TRBV7-3 to TRBJ2-3; 12 nucleotides align to TRBD2. CDR3 length equals 14 residues. Germline CDR1 and CDR2: SGHTA and FQGTGA. The ends lost 3 bases at V and 6 bases at J; junction bases unmatched: 1. The CDR3: CASSFLAGGDTQYF. CDR3 nucleotides: TGTGCCAGCAGCTTCCTAGCGGGAGGGGATACGCAGTATTTT. The whole variable domain, remainder taken from reference TRBV7-3 and TRBJ2-3, is GAGVSQTPSNKVTEKGKYVELRCDPISGHTALYWYRQSLGQGPEFLIYFQGTGAADDSGLPNDRFFAVRPEGSVSTLKIQRTERGDSAVYLCASSFLAGGDTQYFGPGTRLTVL.

This clonotype was found many times. V gene TRBV7-8 combines with J gene TRBJ2-2, with 9 bases matching TRBD2. Germline-derived CDR1 and CDR2 are SGHVS and FQNEAQ. This CDR3 is built from 15 residues. The J segment lost 4 bases and the V segment lost 5 bases, leaving 5 bases of the junction unmatched. This CDR3 reads CASSQAGGATGELFF. CDR3 nucleotides: TGTGCCAGCAGCCAAGCGGGAGGAGCCACCGGGGAGCTGTTTTTT.

V usage is TRBV11-1 and J usage is TRBJ2-6; the match to TRBD1 covers 9 bases. This CDR3 contains 18 residues. The V gene end was trimmed by 0 bases and the J gene end by 0 bases; junction bases not matched to a gene: 3. CDR1 is SGHAT and CDR2 is FQDESV in the germline V gene (reference sequence). The chain's CDR3 is CASSLAGTGSSGANVLTF. The DNA of the CDR3 is TGTGCCAGCAGCTTAGCCGGGACAGGGAGCTCTGGGGCCAACGTCCTGACTTTC. Full variable domain (remainder filled in from reference TRBV11-1 and TRBJ2-6): EAEVAQSPRYKITEKSQAVAFWCDPISGHATLYWYRQILGQGPELLVQFQDESVVDDSQLPKDRFSAERLKGVDSTLKIQPAELGDSAMYLCASSLAGTGSSGANVLTFGAGSRLTVL.

This clonotype was observed once. The chain employs TRBV7-6 and TRBJ2-2, with D maybe TRBD1 (6 bases). The germline CDR1 and CDR2 sequences are SGHVS and FNYEAQ. This CDR3 has 13 residues. The V and J ends lost 6 bases and 6 bases respectively, with 11 bases between them. In DNA form, the CDR3 reads TGTGCCAGCAGTCCACAGGGCCCCGGGGAGCTGTTTTTT. Protein: CASSPQGPGELFF.

This chain links TRBV10-3 with TRBJ2-1, with 8 bases fitting TRBD2. This CDR3 contains 15 residues. With 0 bases clipped from V and 5 bases from J, the junction kept 3 bases outside the gene matches. Germline assignment: CDR1 ENHRY and CDR2 SYGVKD. The CDR3 DNA follows: TGTGCCATCAGTGAGTCTACTAGCGGTAACAATGAGCAGTTCTTC. Its translation: CAISESTSGNNEQFF.

This clonotype showed up many times. V is TRBV12-3 or TRBV12-4 and J is TRBJ2-2; D gene uncertain. The CDR3 covers 15 residues. The V gene lost 6 bases and the J gene lost 2 bases, with 13 bases spanning the gap. CDR3 in amino acids: CASSQESPNTGELFF. In nucleotides, the CDR3 is TGTGCCAGCAGCCAGGAATCTCCTAACACCGGGGAGCTGTTTTTT.